This T cell receptor beta chain was profiled in a study of Ad26.COV2.S vaccination and SARS-CoV-2 variants. The data were produced by immunoSEQ multiplex PCR, yet TCRdb's version contains in-frame clones alone and is incomplete. The profile shows some 480,000 clones, roughly 89% of them singletons. The CDR3 loop spans 13 amino acids. The ends were cut back, 8 bases at V and 1 base at J, with 11 bases in the middle. Germline loops: CDR1 MNHEY, CDR2 SMNVEV (reference sequence). The treatment here: 19 received Ad26.COV2.S at low or high dose, single or two shots; five or six received placebo; per-sample allocation not given. Samples were taken on day 63 after the first vaccine or placebo injection.

Sample: peripheral blood, taken in a trial of Ad26.COV2.S vaccine versus placebo. This TCR came from a person between 18 and 65 years old who received the Ad26.COV2.S COVID-19 vaccine or a placebo. The chain couples TRBV27 to TRBJ1-1; TRBD1 is a possible D gene (5 bases). The CDR3 region is CASSARENTEAFF. The DNA of the CDR3 is TGTGCCAGCTCCGCCAGGGAGAACACTGAAGCTTTCTTT.